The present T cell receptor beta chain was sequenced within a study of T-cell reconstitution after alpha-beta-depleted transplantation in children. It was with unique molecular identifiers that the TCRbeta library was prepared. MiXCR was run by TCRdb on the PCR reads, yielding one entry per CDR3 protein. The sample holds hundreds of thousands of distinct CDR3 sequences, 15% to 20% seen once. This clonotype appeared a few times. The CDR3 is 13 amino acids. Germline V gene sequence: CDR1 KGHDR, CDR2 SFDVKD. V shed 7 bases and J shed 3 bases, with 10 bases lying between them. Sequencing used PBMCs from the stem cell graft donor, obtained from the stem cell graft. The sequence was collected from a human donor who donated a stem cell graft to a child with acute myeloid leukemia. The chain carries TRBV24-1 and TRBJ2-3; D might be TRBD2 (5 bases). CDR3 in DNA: TGTGCCACCAGCGCGGGCCTGACAGATACGCAGTATTTT. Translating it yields CATSAGLTDTQYF.